This T cell receptor beta chain was profiled in a study of PD-L1 blockade in urothelial cancer. Study details: Males with bladder-origin urothelial cancer constituted about nine tenths of the roughly 29 patients. T cells were recovered from blood samples at a median of approximately 150,000. Analyzed time points were 3 weeks (second dose) and 6 weeks after therapy began. Individuals in the cohort had been given 0 to 3 earlier chemotherapy regimens.

This clone was recorded a few times. The junction had 1 base not matched to a gene; V was cut back by 6 bases and J by 3 bases. The germline gives CDR1 MRHNA, CDR2 SNTAGT. This CDR3 has 13 amino acids. Time point specified: pretreatment peripheral blood. This table comes from immunoSEQ multiplex PCR, and its TCRdb copy is limited to in-frame clones, with some not included. The table lists around 130,000 clones, roughly 84% of them singletons. The sequencing used PBMCs, collected around atezolizumab (anti-PD-L1) treatment. This chain connects TRBV6-4 to TRBJ2-2; 7 nucleotides align to TRBD1. The receptor was isolated from a man aged 50 to 60 with urothelial cancer. The DNA of the CDR3 is TGTGCCAGCAGCGGACAGGACACCGGGGAGCTGTTTTTT. Translated: CASSGQDTGELFF.